Listed here are 9 T cell receptor beta chains from one sample, sequenced in a study of CD8 T cell repertoires and HIV-1 epitope variants. What these receptors recognize is not known. The protocol was immunoSEQ multiplex PCR, while the TCRdb copy is restricted to in-frame clones and leaves out a portion. Of thousands of clones in the sample, 55% to 65% are singletons; the top ten hold more than 35%. The specimen was cultured CD8+ T cells derived from PBMCs. Receptors were obtained from a male donor with HIV.

This clone appeared a few times. This chain links TRBV11-2 with TRBJ1-1; TRBD1 aligns across 10 bases. This CDR3 has 14 amino acids. V lost 0 bases, J lost 12 bases, and 7 bases stayed unmatched. From germline, CDR1 is SGHAT and CDR2 FQNNGV. The CDR3 nucleotides read TGTGCCAGCAGCTTAGAGAGGGACAGGGGCGAAACTTTCTTT. Translating gives CASSLERDRGETFF.

This clone has only one observation. V and J are TRBV13 and TRBJ2-2; 7 bases map to TRBD2. The length of the CDR3 is 15 residues. Trimming cost V 8 bases and J 5 bases; bases outside gene matches: 11. The germline CDR1 and CDR2 sequences are PRHDT and FYEKMQ (reference sequence). In DNA form, the CDR3 reads TGTGCCAGCGGAGGGGCGGGAGTGGAAACCGGGGAGCTGTTTTTT. Amino acid sequence: CASGGAGVETGELFF.

V is TRBV6-1 and J is TRBJ1-1; maybe TRBD1 (5 bases). Trimming cost V 2 bases and J 0 bases, with 13 bases left between them. This CDR3 contains 16 residues. Germline assignment: CDR1 MNHNS and CDR2 SASEGT. DNA for the CDR3: TGTGCCAGCAGTGAATACGGGGGTTTGATGAACACTGAAGCTTTCTTT. This gives the protein CASSEYGGLMNTEAFF.

The V gene is TRBV19, the J gene TRBJ1-3; a weak D match, TRBD1 (6 bases). Germline CDR1 LNHDA, CDR2 SQIVND (reference sequence). V was shortened by 5 bases and J by 3 bases, with 11 bases between the two germline ends. This CDR3 region has 14 residues. DNA for the CDR3: TGTGCCAGTAGTGCTGGACAGTTTGGAAACACCATATATTTT. This codes for CASSAGQFGNTIYF.

The rearrangement links TRBV2 to TRBJ2-7; D remains unclear. Trimming removed 5 bases from V and 3 bases from J, with 8 bases in between. There are 12 residues in the CDR3. From germline, CDR1 is SNHLY and CDR2 FYNNEI. For the CDR3, the DNA is TGTGCCAGCAGTCTAAGGGACTACGAGCAGTACTTC. It translates to CASSLRDYEQYF. The variable domain in full, with the rest retrieved from reference TRBV2 and TRBJ2-7, is EPEVTQTPSHQVTQMGQEVILRCVPISNHLYFYWYRQILGQKVEFLVSFYNNEISEKSEIFDDQFSVERPDGSNFTLKIRSTKLEDSAMYFCASSLRDYEQYFGPGTRLTVT.

J is TRBJ1-1 and V is TRBV7-2; D not resolved. Germline V lookup: CDR1 SGHTA, CDR2 FQGNSA. The CDR3 spans 13 residues. Trimming took 2 bases from V and 1 from J, leaving 5 bases between them. The CDR3 here is CASSLWGNTEAFF. The DNA of the CDR3 is TGTGCCAGCAGCTTATGGGGGAACACTGAAGCTTTCTTT.

This rearrangement joins TRBV9 to TRBJ2-7; 8 bases align to TRBD2. V lost 1 base to trimming and J lost 9 bases; unmatched junction nucleotides: 6. The CDR3 extends over 13 amino acids. Germline CDR1 SGDLS, CDR2 YYNGEE. CDR3 sequence: CASSVSGGEVQYF. The DNA of the CDR3 is TGTGCCAGCAGCGTATCGGGAGGGGAGGTGCAGTACTTC.

This chain uses TRBV10-3 with TRBJ2-1, with D possibly being TRBD2 (5 bases). Trimming stripped 0 bases from V and 8 bases from J, with 11 bases between. This CDR3 region has 14 residues. Per the germline V gene, CDR1 is ENHRY and CDR2 is SYGVKD. The CDR3 loop is CAISESTGRDEQFF. The CDR3, as DNA: TGTGCCATCAGTGAGTCCACGGGAAGGGATGAGCAGTTCTTC.

This CDR3 reads CASSTGLKYEQYF. The CDR3 DNA is TGTGCCAGTAGTACGGGTCTTAAGTACGAGCAGTACTTC. The rearrangement uses TRBV19 and TRBJ2-7; no definite D call. This CDR3 contains 13 residues. V was shortened by 4 bases and J by 4 bases, with 11 bases between the two germline ends. The V gene's germline CDR1 is LNHDA and CDR2 SQIVND (reference sequence).